This entry lists 31 T cell receptor beta chains sequenced from one sample in a study of blood T cell repertoires in COVID-19. Assay used: immunoSEQ multiplex PCR; TCRdb lists only in-frame clones, some missing. The repertoire has more than 200,000 clones, just under 85% of them found once; the top ten carry about 9.6%. Sequencing input: peripheral blood. The source is a man older than 75 with acute or convalescent COVID-19.

The chain carries TRBV5-1 and TRBJ2-7, with 10 bases that match TRBD2. J lost 4 bases, V lost 0 bases, and 10 bases had no gene match. The CDR3 sequence is 17 residues long. Germline lookup yields CDR1 SGHRS and CDR2 YFSETQ. CDR3 bases: TGCGCCAGCAGCTTGGCGTTCCTAGCGGGAGACAGGTACGAGCAGTACTTC. Protein product: CASSLAFLAGDRYEQYF.

V gene TRBV10-3 combines with J gene TRBJ1-6; D gene ambiguous. This CDR3 comprises 14 residues. Trimming pared 10 bases from V and 7 bases from J, leaving 17 bases between. Per the germline V gene, CDR1 is ENHRY and CDR2 is SYGVKD. CDR3 coding DNA: TGTGCCACCTGCGAACAGTTAGTCAATTCACCCCTCCACTTT. Translated, it gives CATCEQLVNSPLHF.

V usage is TRBV18 and J usage is TRBJ2-7; the match to TRBD1 covers 11 bases. The V segment lost 3 bases and the J segment 2 bases; nucleotides outside the gene matches: 12. This CDR3 has 18 residues. CDR1 and CDR2 from the germline V gene are KGHSH and LQKENI. For the CDR3, the DNA is TGTGCCAGCTCACCCTCCGGGACAGGGGGACCATTGGCCTACGAGCAGTACTTC. It is translated as CASSPSGTGGPLAYEQYF.

The chain is built from TRBV5-1 and TRBJ2-1, with D tentatively TRBD1 (6 bases). Trimming took 7 bases from V and 2 from J, leaving 16 bases between them. Germline lookup yields CDR1 SGHRS and CDR2 YFSETQ. The CDR3 extends over 15 amino acids. This CDR3 reads CASLPDSFAYNEQFF. The CDR3 DNA reads TGCGCCAGCTTGCCGGACAGCTTCGCCTACAATGAGCAGTTCTTC.

The V call is TRBV14, the J call TRBJ1-5; TRBD1 is a possible D gene (6 bases). CDR3 size: 13 residues. From germline, CDR1 is SGHDN and CDR2 FVKESK. With 6 bases removed from V and 7 bases from J, the gap between germline ends came to 13 bases. The CDR3 DNA is TGTGCCAGCAGTTCTAATCAGGGGCAGCCCCAGCATTTT. Translation gives CASSSNQGQPQHF.

The chain recombines TRBV24-1 with TRBJ1-5, with D maybe TRBD1 (6 bases). This CDR3 has 14 amino acids. Per the germline V gene, CDR1 is KGHDR and CDR2 is SFDVKD. With 10 bases removed from V and 4 bases from J, the gap between germline ends came to 16 bases. For the CDR3, the DNA is TGTGCCACACAGAAGGGGGACATAAATCAGCCCCAGCATTTT. This sequence encodes CATQKGDINQPQHF.

The chain couples TRBV19 to TRBJ2-6, with a weak D call TRBD1 (5 bases). This CDR3 comprises 18 residues. Germline lookup yields CDR1 LNHDA and CDR2 SQIVND (reference sequence). V lost 5 bases to trimming and J lost 1 base, with 18 bases between them. CDR3 amino acids: CASSLFQGKTSGANVLTF. The CDR3 DNA follows: TGTGCCAGTAGTCTTTTCCAGGGAAAAACTTCTGGGGCCAACGTCCTGACTTTC.

This clone was observed a single time. V gene TRBV9 combines with J gene TRBJ1-1; D gene ambiguous. Germline CDR1 is SGDLS and CDR2 is YYNGEE. Trimming took off 6 bases at V and 3 bases at J, with 18 bases between the two ends. This CDR3 is 15 amino acids long. The CDR3 here is CASTRSGVRDTEAFF. The CDR3 bases are TGTGCCAGCACCCGTAGTGGGGTGAGGGACACTGAAGCTTTCTTT.

V is TRBV25-1 and J is TRBJ2-7; D uncertain. The CDR3 loop spans 11 amino acids. Germline loops: CDR1 MGHDK, CDR2 SYGVNS. The ends were cut back, 4 bases at V and 7 bases at J, with 8 bases in the middle. CDR3: CASSGRSEQYF. The CDR3 DNA reads TGTGCCAGCAGTGGGAGAAGTGAGCAGTACTTC.

The chain uses TRBV2 and TRBJ1-5; 7 bases agree with TRBD1. V dropped 3 bases and J dropped 0; count of bases not matched to a gene: 11. CDR1 is SNHLY, CDR2 FYNNEI, per germline. The CDR3 is made up of 18 amino acids. For the CDR3, the DNA is TGTGCCAGCAGTGACCCCGGGACAGCCCTTTATAGCAATCAGCCCCAGCATTTT. It yields the protein CASSDPGTALYSNQPQHF.

The rearrangement joins TRBV2 to TRBJ2-7; TRBD1 aligns across 9 bases. V was pared by 8 bases and J by 0 bases, with 5 bases of the junction left unmatched. CDR3 length: 14 amino acids. Germline lookup yields CDR1 SNHLY and CDR2 FYNNEI. The CDR3 region has the DNA TGTGCCAGCCAGGACAGGGGAAACTCCTACGAGCAGTACTTC. It encodes CASQDRGNSYEQYF.

The chain combines TRBV7-2 with TRBJ2-6; 9 bases are shared with TRBD1. The V and J ends lost 4 bases and 0 bases, in that order; junction bases with no gene match: 7. CDR3 length: 18 amino acids. Germline V gene sequence: CDR1 SGHTA, CDR2 FQGNSA. The CDR3 DNA sequence: TGTGCCAGCAGCTGGCCGGGACAGGGAATCTCTGGGGCCAACGTCCTGACTTTC. As protein: CASSWPGQGISGANVLTF.

This chain uses TRBV18 with TRBJ1-2; TRBD1 agrees at 7 bases. Unmatched junction bases numbered 10, after V lost 4 bases and J lost 2 bases. The CDR3 is 16 amino acids. Germline V gene data show CDR1 as KGHSH and CDR2 as LQKENI. The CDR3 coding sequence is TGTGCCAGCTCACTAAGTCCCGGGACAGAGAACTATGGCTACACCTTC. Protein sequence: CASSLSPGTENYGYTF.

The rearrangement uses TRBV3-1 (or the pseudogene TRBV3-2) and TRBJ1-6; a possible D gene is TRBD1 (5 bases). Germline assignment: CDR1 LGHDT and CDR2 YNNKEL (reference sequence). Trimming left V 4 bases short and J 0 bases short, with 13 bases between. The CDR3 length is 17 residues. The CDR3 sequence is CASSLQGGTSYNSPLHF. CDR3 nucleotides: TGTGCCAGCAGCCTCCAGGGAGGGACCTCCTATAATTCACCCCTCCACTTT.

CDR3 sequence reads: CASSGGADNEQFF. CDR3 nucleotides: TGCGCCAGCAGCGGGGGGGCGGACAATGAGCAGTTCTTC. This chain uses TRBV5-1 with TRBJ2-1; D perhaps matches TRBD2 (7 bases). Germline CDR1 is SGHRS and CDR2 is YFSETQ. The CDR3 spans 13 residues. Trimming left V 4 bases short and J 5 bases short, with 10 bases between. Complete variable domain (other parts from reference TRBV5-1 and TRBJ2-1): KAGVTQTPRYLIKTRGQQVTLSCSPISGHRSVSWYQQTPGQGLQFLFEYFSETQRNKGNFPGRFSGRQFSNSRSEMNVSTLELGDSALYLCASSGGADNEQFFGPGTRLTVL.

The rearrangement links TRBV4-1 to TRBJ2-2; tentatively, D is TRBD2 (6 bases). CDR1 is MGHRA, CDR2 YSYEKL, per germline. This CDR3 region has 17 residues. The V end lost 2 bases, the J end lost 5 bases, and 18 bases lay between the germline ends. In nucleotides, the CDR3 is TGCGCCAGCAGCCAACAACCGGGACTCGGAGGGACCGGGGAGCTGTTTTTT. This translates into CASSQQPGLGGTGELFF.

The CDR3 DNA is TGTGCCAGCAGTTACCCTGAGGGCCCCGAGGAGCCCCAGCATTTT. Its protein is CASSYPEGPEEPQHF. V gene TRBV6-6 combines with J gene TRBJ1-5, with D uncertain. V was trimmed by 2 bases and J by 8 bases, leaving 16 bases between them. Germline CDR1 and CDR2: MNHNY and SVGAGI (reference sequence). The CDR3 is made up of 15 amino acids.

V is TRBV5-1 and J is TRBJ2-6; 9 bases map to TRBD1. The CDR3 covers 16 residues. Looked up from germline, CDR1 is SGHRS and CDR2 is YFSETQ. V trimming: 2 bases; J trimming: 3 bases; junction bases outside the gene matches: 3. CDR3 amino acids: CASSFNRGLGANVLTF. CDR3 nucleotides: TGCGCCAGCAGCTTTAACAGGGGGCTTGGGGCCAACGTCCTGACTTTC.

The chain carries TRBV19 and TRBJ1-2; D uncertain. The germline V gene has CDR1 LNHDA and CDR2 SQIVND (reference sequence). The V and J ends lost 6 bases and 4 bases respectively, with 18 bases between them. CDR3 length: 15 residues. CDR3 protein: CASRSDPGRTYGYTF. The DNA for the CDR3 is TGTGCCAGTAGATCGGACCCCGGGAGGACCTATGGCTACACCTTC.

The gene calls are TRBV18 and TRBJ1-6; D call uncertain. The V gene lost 4 bases and the J gene lost 6 bases, with 10 bases spanning the gap. CDR1 KGHSH and CDR2 LQKENI come from the germline V gene. The CDR3 spans 14 residues. For the CDR3, the DNA is TGTGCCAGCTCACTGACCGGGAGTAATTCACCCCTCCACTTT. This translates into CASSLTGSNSPLHF.

The chain has TRBV5-1 and TRBJ2-7; 8 bases align to TRBD1. This CDR3 spans 16 amino acids. J was trimmed by 0 bases and V by 4 bases; bases with no gene match: 9. Germline assignment: CDR1 SGHRS and CDR2 YFSETQ. CDR3 amino acids: CASSPAPQGASYEQYF. Written as DNA, the CDR3 is TGCGCCAGCAGCCCGGCCCCCCAGGGGGCCTCCTACGAGCAGTACTTC.

DNA of the CDR3: TGCGCCAGCAGCTTAATAGCGGGGGCTCCGGGGACCGGGGAGCTGTTTTTT. Protein product: CASSLIAGAPGTGELFF. The chain uses TRBV5-1 and TRBJ2-2; 9 nucleotides align to TRBD2. CDR1 SGHRS and CDR2 YFSETQ come from the germline V gene. The CDR3 is 17 residues long. The V and J ends lost 2 bases and 5 bases, in that order; junction bases with no gene match: 10.

J is TRBJ1-5 and V is TRBV2; maybe TRBD1 (6 bases). This CDR3 has 14 amino acids. Germline-derived CDR1 and CDR2 are SNHLY and FYNNEI. Trimming took off 2 bases at V and 6 bases at J, with 11 bases between the two ends. As DNA, the CDR3 is TGTGCCAGCAGTGAAAGCGAAGGGGGTCAGCCCCAGCATTTT. Residues: CASSESEGGQPQHF. The full variable domain, in which reference TRBV2 and TRBJ1-5 provide the parts outside the CDR3, is EPEVTQTPSHQVTQMGQEVILRCVPISNHLYFYWYRQILGQKVEFLVSFYNNEISEKSEIFDDQFSVERPDGSNFTLKIRSTKLEDSAMYFCASSESEGGQPQHFGDGTRLSIL.

V usage is TRBV10-3 and J usage is TRBJ2-1, with 7 bases matching TRBD1. Germline CDR1 is ENHRY and CDR2 is SYGVKD. The CDR3 contains 15 residues. J was trimmed by 6 bases and V by 0 bases; bases with no gene match: 5. The CDR3 nucleotides read TGTGCCATCAGTGAGTCGGGACAGCCTCTCAATGAGCAGTTCTTC. Protein sequence: CAISESGQPLNEQFF.

The V and J genes are TRBV18 and TRBJ1-2; a weak D match, TRBD1 (5 bases). The CDR3 spans 16 residues. V shed 4 bases and J shed 4 bases, with 19 bases lying between them. The germline V gene has CDR1 KGHSH and CDR2 LQKENI. The CDR3 reads CASSLQTASAGYGYTF. The CDR3 nucleotides are TGTGCCAGCTCACTACAGACAGCTTCAGCGGGCTATGGCTACACCTTC. Using reference TRBV18 and TRBJ1-2 for the parts outside the CDR3, the full variable domain is NAGVMQNPRHLVRRRGQEARLRCSPMKGHSHVYWYRQLPEEGLKFMVYLQKENIIDESGMPKERFSAEFPKEGPSILRIQQVVRGDSAAYFCASSLQTASAGYGYTFGSGTRLTVV.

The rearrangement links TRBV6-1 to TRBJ1-5; TRBD1 might be the D (6 bases). The germline V gene encodes CDR1 MNHNS and CDR2 SASEGT. The CDR3 runs 20 residues. Between the trimmed V and J ends, which lost 3 bases and 0 bases, there was a span of 24 bases. Here the CDR3 reads CASSEDLRGTSLYSNQPQHF. The CDR3 DNA reads TGTGCCAGCAGTGAGGACCTTAGGGGGACATCTCTTTATAGCAATCAGCCCCAGCATTTT.

V and J are TRBV30 and TRBJ2-7, with 8 bases fitting TRBD1. The CDR3 consists of 13 residues. With 2 bases clipped from V and 4 bases from J, the junction kept 4 bases outside the gene matches. Germline CDR1 GTSNPN, CDR2 SVGIG (reference sequence). The CDR3 loop is CAWSRGQGYEQYF. The DNA for the CDR3 is TGTGCCTGGAGTCGTGGACAGGGATACGAGCAGTACTTC.

The chain has TRBV24-1 and TRBJ2-5; 7 bases are a match to TRBD1. Germline V lookup: CDR1 KGHDR, CDR2 SFDVKD. The junction had 8 bases not matched to a gene; V was cut back by 9 bases and J by 2 bases. This CDR3 has 14 residues. CDR3 residues: CATRPGQRQETQYF. CDR3 in DNA: TGTGCCACCCGGCCGGGACAGAGACAAGAGACCCAGTACTTC.

This chain uses TRBV6-5 with TRBJ1-6; D perhaps matches TRBD1 (5 bases). The CDR3 spans 14 residues. Germline-derived CDR1 and CDR2 are MNHEY and SVGAGI. V was clipped by 4 bases and J by 12 bases, with 16 bases between them. The CDR3 loop reads CASSSPGGLLPLHF. In nucleotides, the CDR3 is TGTGCCAGCAGTTCCCCGGGGGGACTTTTACCCCTCCACTTT.

The CDR3 protein is CAISARGGNQPQHF. The DNA for the CDR3 is TGTGCCATCAGTGCGCGGGGCGGCAATCAGCCCCAGCATTTT. The V gene is TRBV10-3, the J gene TRBJ1-5, with a tentative D call TRBD1 (5 bases). CDR3 size: 14 residues. V lost 4 bases and J 2 bases, leaving 9 bases between the germline ends. Germline V lookup: CDR1 ENHRY, CDR2 SYGVKD.

The rearrangement joins TRBV19 to TRBJ2-2, with D possibly being TRBD1 (6 bases). CDR1 is LNHDA and CDR2 is SQIVND in the germline V gene (reference sequence). V was shortened by 2 bases and J by 1 base, with 8 bases between the two germline ends. CDR3 length equals 15 residues. The CDR3 spells CASSISGVNTGELFF. The CDR3 DNA reads as TGTGCCAGTAGTATATCAGGGGTGAACACCGGGGAGCTGTTTTTT.